The rows below give T cell receptor beta chains drawn from one sample of a study of identical twins. TCRdb analysed the 5' RACE reads with MiXCR anew, one entry per CDR3 protein. Among about 390,000 distinct CDR3 sequences, about 9% were seen once, and the ten largest hold roughly 8.7%. Specimen: naive T cells sorted from blood. The receptors come from a woman in her fifties or sixties in good health. Each CDR3 is given with its conserved first and last residue. The D gene is left open where the match is weak. Size is stated for part of the rows, as once, few or many counts, or as a class when the clone is expanded.

clone size,D gene,J gene,V gene,CDR3 protein,CDR3 DNA
NA,NA,TRBJ2-1,TRBV7-9,CASSLGFGGIGLNEQFF,TGTGCCAGCAGCTTAGGTTTTGGAGGTATAGGTCTCAATGAGCAGTTCTTC
NA,TRBD2,TRBJ2-1,TRBV3-1,CASSHRVRLAGDNEQFF,TGTGCCAGCAGCCACAGGGTGAGACTAGCGGGAGACAATGAGCAGTTCTTC
NA,NA,TRBJ2-7,TRBV5-1,CASSLGGSRNEQYF,TGCGCCAGCAGCTTGGGAGGGAGTCGAAACGAGCAGTACTTC
many,TRBD2,TRBJ2-2,TRBV7-8,CASSPPGGINTGELFF,TGTGCCAGCAGCCCCCCGGGAGGGATTAACACCGGGGAGCTGTTTTTT
NA,NA,TRBJ2-7,TRBV7-2,CASSPSMGTLYEQYF,TGTGCCAGCAGCCCTTCGATGGGGACCCTCTACGAGCAGTACTTC
NA,NA,TRBJ1-1,TRBV5-1,CASSLASPNTEAFF,TGCGCCAGCAGCTTAGCCAGCCCGAACACTGAAGCTTTCTTT
many,NA,TRBJ1-1,TRBV24-1,CATSDTGFGAEAFF,TGTGCCACCAGTGACACAGGTTTTGGGGCCGAAGCTTTCTTT
NA,NA,TRBJ2-1,TRBV5-1,CASSPNVGQGYNEQFF,TGCGCCAGCAGTCCCAACGTAGGGCAAGGCTACAATGAGCAGTTCTTC
few,TRBD2,TRBJ2-1,TRBV29-1,CSVRTSGNEQFF,TGCAGCGTTCGGACTAGCGGAAATGAGCAGTTCTTC
NA,NA,TRBJ2-1,TRBV7-8,CASSLNRMTGDEQFF,TGTGCCAGCAGCTTAAATAGGATGACCGGCGATGAGCAGTTCTTC
few,TRBD1,TRBJ1-2,TRBV27,CASSFISTGANYGYTF,TGTGCCAGCAGTTTCATCTCGACAGGGGCTAACTATGGCTACACCTTC
NA,TRBD2,TRBJ2-7,TRBV6-6,CASSPSWREGVWEQYF,TGTGCCAGCAGTCCCTCTTGGCGGGAGGGGGTCTGGGAGCAGTACTTC
few,TRBD2,TRBJ2-2,TRBV7-9,CASSPTSGSTGELFF,TGTGCCAGCAGCCCTACTAGCGGGTCCACCGGGGAGCTGTTTTTT
NA,NA,TRBJ2-5,TRBV12-3/TRBV12-4,CASSAPLRGDQETQYF,TGTGCCAGCAGTGCCCCCCTTAGGGGGGACCAAGAGACCCAGTACTTC
few,NA,TRBJ2-3,TRBV11-2,CASSLAGKYSPPSTDTQYF,TGTGCCAGCAGCTTAGCCGGAAAGTATTCACCCCCTAGCACAGATACGCAGTATTTT
few,TRBD2,TRBJ2-1,TRBV9,CASSVSQLAGGPGSDNEQFF,TGTGCCAGCAGCGTCTCACAACTAGCGGGAGGACCAGGATCGGACAATGAGCAGTTCTTC
few,TRBD1,TRBJ2-7,TRBV3-1,CASSHTISARTGRYEQYF,TGTGCCAGCAGCCATACTATTTCTGCCCGGACAGGTCGCTACGAGCAGTACTTC
NA,NA,TRBJ1-2,TRBV7-2,CASSPRFLNYGYTF,TGTGCCAGCAGCCCGAGGTTCCTCAACTATGGCTACACCTTC
many,TRBD2,TRBJ2-1,TRBV29-1,CSVASGHYNEQFF,TGCAGCGTCGCTAGCGGTCACTACAATGAGCAGTTCTTC
NA,NA,TRBJ2-1,TRBV20-1,CSATGGHEQFF,TGCAGTGCTACCGGAGGGCATGAGCAGTTCTTC
few,TRBD1,TRBJ2-7,TRBV11-2,CASGFFDRVSYEQYF,TGTGCCAGCGGCTTTTTCGACAGGGTCAGCTACGAGCAGTACTTC
few,TRBD1,TRBJ2-7,TRBV11-2,CASSPGRGGVEDYEQYF,TGTGCCAGCAGCCCAGGACGAGGGGGCGTGGAGGACTACGAGCAGTACTTC
few,NA,TRBJ2-5,TRBV5-1,CASSTGQYQETQYF,TGCGCCAGCAGCACCGGACAGTACCAAGAGACCCAGTACTTC
few,TRBD2,TRBJ2-2,TRBV7-3,CATGTSGSGELFF,TGTGCCACCGGGACTAGCGGTTCCGGGGAGCTGTTTTTT
few,NA,TRBJ2-7,TRBV20-1,CSARDRRVTPYEQYF,TGCAGTGCTAGAGATCGGCGGGTAACCCCCTACGAGCAGTACTTC
few,NA,TRBJ2-2,TRBV5-1,CASRPAGSTGELFF,TGCGCCAGCAGACCGGCAGGCAGCACCGGGGAGCTGTTTTTT
few,NA,TRBJ2-1,TRBV12-3/TRBV12-4,CASSYPGRGGNEQFF,TGTGCCAGCAGTTACCCGGGCAGGGGGGGTAATGAGCAGTTCTTC
many,NA,TRBJ2-3,TRBV18,CASFTIRGRKDTQYF,TGTGCCAGCTTCACCATCCGGGGGCGGAAAGATACGCAGTATTTT
NA,TRBD1,TRBJ1-2,TRBV5-5,CASSGRGDGYTF,TGTGCCAGCAGTGGCAGGGGGGATGGCTACACCTTC
many,NA,TRBJ1-6,TRBV12-3/TRBV12-4,CASSLARGLGGYNSPLHF,TGTGCCAGCAGTTTAGCCCGCGGACTAGGCGGATATAATTCACCCCTCCACTTT
many,NA,TRBJ2-6,TRBV20-1,CSARLGSGANVLTF,TGCAGTGCTAGGTTGGGCTCTGGGGCCAACGTCCTGACTTTC
NA,NA,TRBJ2-7,TRBV7-9,CASGGDPDTYEQYF,TGTGCCAGCGGCGGTGACCCGGACACCTACGAGCAGTACTTC
few,NA,TRBJ2-7,TRBV20-1,CSARGGSEHEQYF,TGCAGTGCTAGAGGAGGCTCTGAACACGAGCAGTACTTC
many,NA,TRBJ2-2,TRBV29-1,CSVEEGSGELFF,TGCAGCGTTGAGGAGGGGTCCGGGGAGCTGTTTTTT
few,TRBD2,TRBJ2-1,TRBV20-1,CSASSSGGSYNEQFF,TGCAGTGCTTCATCTAGCGGGGGCTCCTACAATGAGCAGTTCTTC
NA,NA,TRBJ2-7,TRBV7-2,CASSFSGTPSEQYF,TGTGCCAGCAGCTTTTCCGGGACTCCGAGTGAGCAGTACTTC
many,NA,TRBJ2-1,TRBV7-9,CASSFVAGWQFF,TGTGCCAGCAGCTTCGTTGCAGGGTGGCAGTTCTTC
few,NA,TRBJ2-2,TRBV21-1,CASSKGPAPGELFF,TGTGCCAGCAGCAAAGGTCCCGCCCCCGGGGAGCTGTTTTTT
many,TRBD1,TRBJ2-5,TRBV12-3/TRBV12-4,CASSPTGGTGETQYF,TGTGCCAGCAGTCCCACTGGAGGGACAGGGGAGACCCAGTACTTC
many,TRBD2,TRBJ2-7,TRBV10-3,CAILSGRGSEQYF,TGTGCCATCCTAAGCGGGAGAGGATCCGAGCAGTACTTC